A single sample is the source of the 25 T cell receptor beta chains below, sequenced in a study of blood T cell repertoires in COVID-19. The assay was immunoSEQ multiplex PCR, and TCRdb's table has in-frame clones only and misses some. The data hold about 130,000 clones, with approximately 80% observed a single time. The sample comprised peripheral blood. The receptors were gathered from a man between 65 and 85 years old with acute or convalescent COVID-19.

This clone was observed a single time. This chain links TRBV29-1 with TRBJ2-3; TRBD2 aligns across 7 bases. In germline, CDR1 is SQVTM, CDR2 ANQGSEA. This CDR3 has 14 residues. Trimming at V came to 6 bases and at J to 1 base, leaving 7 bases not matched to a gene. The CDR3 DNA reads as TGCAGCGTGGGAATCGCGGGGGGCACAGATACGCAGTATTTT. Translation: CSVGIAGGTDTQYF.

This clone was seen once. CDR3 in amino acids: CASSLFQGPLHEQYF. CDR3 DNA sequence: TGTGCCAGCAGTTTATTCCAGGGCCCTCTGCACGAGCAGTACTTC. The chain combines TRBV28 with TRBJ2-7; possibly TRBD1 for D (5 bases). Germline assignment: CDR1 MDHEN and CDR2 SYDVKM. V was cut by 1 base and J by 5 bases, with 15 bases left in between. This CDR3 spans 15 amino acids.

This chain joins TRBV27 and TRBJ2-7, with 9 bases that match TRBD1. Trimming removed 4 bases from V and 3 bases from J; junction bases left unmatched: 1. The germline V gene has CDR1 MNHEY and CDR2 SMNVEV (reference sequence). This CDR3 is built from 13 residues. The CDR3 spells CASSWGQGYEQYF. The CDR3 nucleotides are TGTGCCAGCAGTTGGGGACAGGGCTACGAGCAGTACTTC.

This chain links TRBV6-1 with TRBJ1-1; TRBD1 agrees at 7 bases. Germline V lookup: CDR1 MNHNS, CDR2 SASEGT. With V trimmed by 2 bases and J by 3 bases, 3 bases remained unmatched. The CDR3 sequence is 14 residues long. In DNA form, the CDR3 reads TGTGCCAGCAGTGAAAACAGGGGCTACACTGAAGCTTTCTTT. It yields the protein CASSENRGYTEAFF.

This chain joins TRBV3-1 (or the pseudogene TRBV3-2) and TRBJ2-2; possible D gene TRBD1, 6 bases. The CDR3 is made up of 12 amino acids. Germline V gives CDR1 LGHDT, CDR2 YNNKEL (reference sequence). The V and J ends lost 4 bases and 10 bases respectively, with 10 bases between them. CDR3 loop: CASSPRQAELFF. In DNA, the CDR3 is TGTGCCAGCAGCCCCCGACAGGCGGAGCTGTTTTTT.

This rearrangement joins TRBV12-3 or TRBV12-4 to TRBJ1-1; D is possibly TRBD1 (5 bases). This CDR3 is built from 11 residues. V lost 4 bases and J lost 10, with 10 bases in between. In nucleotides, the CDR3 is TGTGCCAGCAGTTCGCGGGGCCCAGCTTTCTTT. It translates to CASSSRGPAFF.

The chain carries TRBV5-6 and TRBJ1-1, with D uncertain. Trimming left V 2 bases short and J 4 bases short, with 12 bases between. The germline V gene encodes CDR1 SGHDT and CDR2 YYEEEE. The CDR3 loop spans 14 amino acids. CDR3 nucleotides: TGTGCCAGCAGCTTAAACGCGGCCGGCACTGAAGCTTTCTTT. Amino acid sequence: CASSLNAAGTEAFF.

This chain connects TRBV27 to TRBJ1-2, with D possibly matching TRBD1 (6 bases). Trimming took 5 bases from V and 8 from J, leaving 15 bases between them. This CDR3 is 13 amino acids long. Germline CDR1 is MNHEY and CDR2 is SMNVEV (reference sequence). The CDR3 DNA is TGTGCCAGCAGTATAAACAGGGCCTGGGGCTACACCTTC. It is translated as CASSINRAWGYTF.

This rearrangement joins TRBV7-9 to TRBJ1-2, with a tentative D call TRBD1 (5 bases). Trimming pared 1 base from V and 6 bases from J, leaving 9 bases between. The CDR3 length is 13 residues. Germline V gene sequence: CDR1 SEHNR, CDR2 FQNEAQ (reference sequence). The CDR3 DNA follows: TGTGCCAGCAGCTTAGACGCAGGGCATGGCTACACCTTC. Amino acids: CASSLDAGHGYTF. The whole variable domain, filled in from reference TRBV7-9 and TRBJ1-2, reads DTGVSQNPRHKITKRGQNVTFRCDPISEHNRLYWYRQTLGQGPEFLTYFQNEAQLEKSRLLSDRFSAERPKGSFSTLEIQRTEQGDSAMYLCASSLDAGHGYTFGSGTRLTVV.

V usage is TRBV28 and J usage is TRBJ1-2; D uncertain. CDR3 length equals 11 residues. Trimming took 3 bases from V and 13 from J, leaving 12 bases between them. From germline, CDR1 is MDHEN and CDR2 SYDVKM. The CDR3 coding sequence is TGTGCCAGCAGTTTGGCGAGGGCGTTCACCTTC. Translating gives CASSLARAFTF.

The chain carries TRBV5-1 and TRBJ2-1; TRBD2 is a possible D gene (5 bases). The germline CDR1 and CDR2 sequences are SGHRS and YFSETQ. V lost 3 bases, J lost 7 bases, and 8 bases lay in between. This CDR3 region has 12 residues. The CDR3 nucleotides read TGCGCCAGCAGCTCCTCGGGGAATGAGCAGTTCTTC. This sequence encodes CASSSSGNEQFF. Looking up the rest from reference TRBV5-1 and TRBJ2-1 gives the full variable domain: KAGVTQTPRYLIKTRGQQVTLSCSPISGHRSVSWYQQTPGQGLQFLFEYFSETQRNKGNFPGRFSGRQFSNSRSEMNVSTLELGDSALYLCASSSSGNEQFFGPGTRLTVL.

This clone was recorded once. This chain uses TRBV6-5 with TRBJ1-5; possible D gene TRBD1, 5 bases. The CDR3 has 12 amino acids. The ends were cut back, 8 bases at V and 5 bases at J, with 10 bases in the middle. Germline-derived CDR1 and CDR2 are MNHEY and SVGAGI. CDR3 loop: CASGAWDQPQHF. CDR3 coding DNA: TGTGCCAGCGGGGCCTGGGATCAGCCCCAGCATTTT.

V and J are TRBV5-6 and TRBJ2-1, with 7 bases that match TRBD1. CDR1 is SGHDT and CDR2 is YYEEEE in the germline V gene. V was pared by 5 bases and J by 5 bases, with 13 bases of the junction left unmatched. The CDR3 has 16 amino acids. In nucleotides, the CDR3 is TGTGCCAGCAGTCGGCGAGGGACAGTCTTAAACAATGAGCAGTTCTTC. Translated: CASSRRGTVLNNEQFF.

The chain uses TRBV7-8 and TRBJ2-7; TRBD1 agrees at 8 bases. This CDR3 is 15 amino acids long. Germline V gene lookup returns CDR1 SGHVS and CDR2 FQNEAQ. Unmatched junction bases numbered 5, after V lost 1 base and J lost 3 bases. CDR3: CASSLVTGGIYEQYF. CDR3 nucleotide sequence: TGTGCCAGCAGCTTAGTAACAGGGGGGATCTACGAGCAGTACTTC.

Here the CDR3 reads CASSPPTGRDTGELFF. DNA for the CDR3: TGTGCCAGCTCACCACCGACAGGCAGGGACACCGGGGAGCTGTTTTTT. The chain combines TRBV18 with TRBJ2-2, with D tentatively TRBD1 (6 bases). The ends were cut back, 0 bases at V and 3 bases at J, with 11 bases in the middle. The CDR3 sequence is 16 residues long. Looked up from germline, CDR1 is KGHSH and CDR2 is LQKENI.

This chain connects TRBV7-2 to TRBJ2-7, with 7 nucleotides matching TRBD2. The CDR3 has 15 residues. The V and J ends lost 5 bases and 0 bases, in that order; junction bases with no gene match: 7. CDR1 and CDR2 (germline): SGHTA, FQGNSA. The CDR3 spells CASSLQRLASYEQYF. In DNA, the CDR3 is TGTGCCAGCAGCCTCCAGCGACTAGCCTCCTACGAGCAGTACTTC.

This sequence joins TRBV18 and TRBJ1-5; 9 bases fit TRBD1. J lost 5 bases, V lost 5 bases, and 7 bases had no gene match. Germline V gives CDR1 KGHSH, CDR2 LQKENI. CDR3 length: 15 residues. The CDR3: CASSSRTGADQPQHF. The CDR3 DNA follows: TGTGCCAGCTCATCCAGGACAGGGGCTGATCAGCCCCAGCATTTT. The whole variable domain, filled in from reference TRBV18 and TRBJ1-5, reads NAGVMQNPRHLVRRRGQEARLRCSPMKGHSHVYWYRQLPEEGLKFMVYLQKENIIDESGMPKERFSAEFPKEGPSILRIQQVVRGDSAAYFCASSSRTGADQPQHFGDGTRLSIL.

The chain links TRBV10-2 to TRBJ1-5, with 9 bases that match TRBD1. This CDR3 has 15 residues. V dropped 1 base and J dropped 3; count of bases not matched to a gene: 1. Germline-derived CDR1 and CDR2 are WSHSY and SAAADI. The CDR3 sequence is CASSEWTGANQPQHF. CDR3 in DNA: TGCGCCAGCAGTGAGTGGACAGGGGCCAATCAGCCCCAGCATTTT.

The rearrangement uses TRBV9 and TRBJ2-3; maybe TRBD2 (5 bases). V lost 0 bases, J lost 6 bases, and 14 bases lay in between. The CDR3 loop spans 15 amino acids. Germline loops: CDR1 SGDLS, CDR2 YYNGEE. The CDR3 reads CASSVGASFRDTQYF. CDR3 nucleotide sequence: TGTGCCAGCAGCGTAGGTGCTAGCTTTCGCGATACGCAGTATTTT.

This clone was recorded a few times. V gene TRBV30 combines with J gene TRBJ2-2; maybe TRBD2 (6 bases). CDR1 and CDR2 (germline): GTSNPN, SVGIG (reference sequence). V gave up 0 bases and J gave up 9 bases, with 17 bases separating them. There are 15 residues in the CDR3. CDR3 sequence: CAWSVSRARGRELFF. In nucleotides, the CDR3 is TGTGCCTGGAGTGTAAGCCGGGCGCGGGGCCGGGAGCTGTTTTTT. The whole variable domain, filled in from reference TRBV30 and TRBJ2-2, reads SQTIHQWPATLVQPVGSPLSLECTVEGTSNPNLYWYRQAAGRGLQLLFYSVGIGQISSEVPQNLSASRPQDRQFILSSKKLLLSDSGFYLCAWSVSRARGRELFFGEGSRLTVL.

The CDR3 nucleotides read TGCGCCAGCAGCTTGCGGGGCACAGATACGCAGTATTTT. This codes for CASSLRGTDTQYF. The V call is TRBV5-1, the J call TRBJ2-3; D is ambiguous. V lost 1 base to trimming and J lost 1 base, with 4 bases between them. CDR3 length: 13 amino acids. Germline values: CDR1 SGHRS, CDR2 YFSETQ.

V is TRBV28 and J is TRBJ2-3; a weak D match, TRBD1 (7 bases). The CDR3 runs to 12 residues. The ends were cut back, 8 bases at V and 7 bases at J, with 13 bases in the middle. The germline V gene encodes CDR1 MDHEN and CDR2 SYDVKM. CDR3 nucleotides: TGTGCCAGCCTGTCAGGGGGGAATACGCAGTATTTT. Translated, it gives CASLSGGNTQYF.

CDR3 coding DNA: TGTGCCAGCAGCCAAGAAAGGGGAAACTATGGCTACACCTTC. It specifies CASSQERGNYGYTF. V usage is TRBV3-1 (or the pseudogene TRBV3-2) and J usage is TRBJ1-2, with D maybe TRBD1 (5 bases). CDR3 length: 14 residues. Germline V gene sequence: CDR1 LGHDT, CDR2 YNNKEL (reference sequence). V dropped 0 bases and J dropped 2 bases, with 7 bases sitting between them.

The chain combines TRBV7-2 with TRBJ1-1; possibly TRBD1 for D (5 bases). The V end lost 4 bases, the J end lost 4 bases, and 13 bases lay between the germline ends. Germline CDR1 is SGHTA and CDR2 is FQGNSA. The CDR3 extends over 14 amino acids. In DNA form, the CDR3 reads TGTGCCAGCAGCTCCGGGGGGTCTACCACTGAAGCTTTCTTT. Amino acids: CASSSGGSTTEAFF. The full variable domain, with the rest looked up from reference TRBV7-2 and TRBJ1-1, is GAGVSQSPSNKVTEKGKDVELRCDPISGHTALYWYRQSLGQGLEFLIYFQGNSAPDKSGLPSDRFSAERTGGSVSTLTIQRTQQEDSAVYLCASSSGGSTTEAFFGQGTRLTVV.

The chain carries TRBV19 and TRBJ1-5, with D unclear. The V end lost 2 bases, the J end lost 5 bases, and 4 bases lay between the germline ends. Germline-derived CDR1 and CDR2 are LNHDA and SQIVND (reference sequence). This CDR3 spans 12 amino acids. Here the CDR3 reads CASSIQDQPQHF. In nucleotides, the CDR3 is TGTGCCAGTAGTATACAGGATCAGCCCCAGCATTTT.